A selection of T cell receptor beta chains follows, all from one sample in a study of T-cell memory formation after mild COVID-19. MiXCR, applied by TCRdb to the 5' RACE reads, yields one record per CDR3 protein. The sample lists over 400,000 distinct CDR3 sequences, 20% to 25% occurring once. Sequencing input: PBMCs or a T cell subset sorted from them (not recorded which). The origin of the receptors is an adult woman who had mild COVID-19 (a few samples of this study predate the infection). Cell type and time point are not known. Both conserved end residues are part of each CDR3. D genes are given only for firm matches. The size of a clone is reported for some rows only, either as once, few or many, or as a class for expanded clones.

J gene,V gene,D gene,clone size,CDR3 protein,CDR3 DNA
TRBJ1-1,TRBV10-2,.,.,CASAAGHSNTEAFF,TGCGCCAGCGCTGCGGGACATTCGAACACTGAAGCTTTCTTT
TRBJ2-7,TRBV5-1,TRBD1,few,CASSATDRGFYEQYF,TGCGCCAGCAGCGCAACGGACAGGGGGTTTTACGAGCAGTACTTC
TRBJ2-3,TRBV5-1,.,few,CASSLIDRTTDTQYF,TGCGCCAGCAGCTTAATAGACAGGACCACAGATACGCAGTATTTT
TRBJ2-5,TRBV7-9,.,few,CASSLRAPETQYF,TGTGCCAGCAGCTTGAGGGCTCCGGAGACCCAGTACTTC
TRBJ2-7,TRBV9,TRBD2,few,CASSPGSGLAGYEQYF,TGTGCCAGCAGCCCCGGGAGTGGACTAGCGGGGTACGAGCAGTACTTC
TRBJ1-1,TRBV12-3/TRBV12-4,.,once,CASSLTGPDTEAFF,TGTGCCAGCAGTTTAACAGGGCCCGACACTGAAGCTTTCTTT
TRBJ2-7,TRBV6-5,.,many,CASSYQGSYEQYF,TGTGCCAGCAGTTATCAGGGATCCTACGAGCAGTACTTC
TRBJ2-3,TRBV29-1,.,few,CSVAGRAGNPNTDTQYF,TGCAGCGTTGCAGGACGGGCGGGGAACCCCAACACAGATACGCAGTATTTT
TRBJ2-2,TRBV4-1,.,few,CASSQVEGGTGELFF,TGCGCCAGCAGCCAAGTGGAGGGGGGCACCGGGGAGCTGTTTTTT
TRBJ1-2,TRBV5-1,TRBD1,.,CASSGGQGDYGYTF,TGCGCCAGCAGCGGGGGACAGGGGGACTATGGCTACACCTTC
TRBJ1-2,TRBV7-9,TRBD1,few,CASSQTRGQGGSYGYTF,TGTGCCAGCAGCCAAACGCGCGGACAGGGGGGATCGTATGGCTACACCTTC
TRBJ2-3,TRBV30,.,few,CACRGAGDTQYF,TGTGCCTGTCGAGGGGCCGGAGATACGCAGTATTTT
TRBJ2-1,TRBV7-3,.,many,CASSSRGLLRGDEQFF,TGTGCCAGCAGCTCGAGGGGTCTCCTTAGAGGGGATGAGCAGTTCTTC
TRBJ2-7,TRBV4-1,TRBD1,.,CASSHEPGQVFSYEQYF,TGCGCCAGCAGCCACGAACCGGGACAGGTCTTCTCCTACGAGCAGTACTTC
TRBJ1-1,TRBV6-2/TRBV6-3,.,many,CASLSLAGNTEAFF,TGTGCCAGCTTGAGTTTGGCAGGGAACACTGAAGCTTTCTTT
TRBJ1-2,TRBV5-1,.,.,CASSLDDVSYTF,TGCGCCAGCAGCTTGGATGACGTAAGCTACACCTTC
TRBJ2-1,TRBV30,.,few,CAWSSGYNEQFF,TGTGCCTGGAGTTCCGGATACAATGAGCAGTTCTTC
TRBJ2-1,TRBV7-2,.,.,CASSLAGTRNEQFF,TGTGCCAGCAGCTTAGCGGGAACTAGAAATGAGCAGTTCTTC
TRBJ2-1,TRBV29-1,.,.,CGGTRGVSYNEQFF,TGCGGGGGAACCAGGGGAGTTTCCTACAATGAGCAGTTCTTC
TRBJ2-5,TRBV12-3/TRBV12-4,TRBD2,.,CASSHRDYQETQYF,TGTGCCAGCAGTCACCGGGACTATCAAGAGACCCAGTACTTC
TRBJ1-1,TRBV10-3,.,few,CAISESRRGNTEAFF,TGTGCCATCAGTGAGTCTCGACGGGGGAATACTGAAGCTTTCTTT
TRBJ2-7,TRBV7-8,.,medium-sized,CASSLAEGGPTYEQYF,TGTGCCAGCAGCTTAGCGGAGGGCGGTCCAACCTACGAGCAGTACTTC
TRBJ2-2,TRBV14,TRBD1,few,CASRRTGETGELFF,TGTGCCAGCAGACGGACAGGGGAGACCGGGGAGCTGTTTTTT
TRBJ2-3,TRBV30,.,few,CAWMWLGTDTQYF,TGTGCCTGGATGTGGCTGGGCACAGATACGCAGTATTTT
TRBJ2-7,TRBV4-1,TRBD1,.,CASSPGDREFREQYF,TGCGCCAGCAGCCCAGGGGACAGGGAGTTCCGCGAGCAGTACTTC
TRBJ2-3,TRBV7-8,.,few,CASSSGRGGETDTQYF,TGTGCCAGCAGCTCTGGGCGGGGCGGGGAAACAGATACGCAGTATTTT
TRBJ1-1,TRBV7-6,TRBD1,.,CASSSTGVSTEAFF,TGTGCCAGCAGCTCTACAGGGGTTAGCACTGAAGCTTTCTTT
TRBJ1-6,TRBV15,.,.,CATSSRSPDSYNSPLHF,TGTGCCACCAGCAGTCGGTCTCCGGACTCCTATAATTCACCCCTCCACTTT
TRBJ1-3,TRBV6-5,.,.,CASSYSTGHTIYF,TGTGCCAGCAGTTACTCGACGGGTCACACCATATATTTT
TRBJ2-1,TRBV30,.,.,CAWSKPWNEQFF,TGTGCCTGGAGTAAGCCCTGGAATGAGCAGTTCTTC
TRBJ2-1,TRBV4-2,.,.,CASSLRREGSDEQFF,TGTGCCAGCAGCCTACGACGAGAGGGGTCCGATGAGCAGTTCTTC
TRBJ2-2,TRBV11-2,.,few,CASSSGHFGGELFF,TGTGCCAGCAGCTCTGGCCATTTCGGCGGGGAGCTGTTTTTT
TRBJ2-5,TRBV19,TRBD2,.,CASSPDGRAYETQYF,TGTGCCAGTAGCCCCGACGGGAGGGCCTACGAGACCCAGTACTTC
TRBJ2-1,TRBV5-1,.,many,CASNYGSSGRAEQFF,TGCGCCAGCAACTACGGGAGCTCAGGACGAGCTGAGCAGTTCTTC
TRBJ2-1,TRBV20-1,.,.,CSASAVSSYNEQFF,TGCAGTGCTTCCGCCGTAAGCTCCTACAATGAGCAGTTCTTC
TRBJ1-4,TRBV6-5,.,.,CASTRLGTTNEKLFF,TGTGCCAGCACCCGACTGGGCACAACTAATGAAAAACTGTTTTTT
TRBJ2-1,TRBV20-1,.,few,CSASGRDEQFF,TGCAGTGCTAGTGGTCGGGATGAGCAGTTCTTC
TRBJ2-1,TRBV2,.,.,CASTKIVRSGNEQFF,TGTGCCAGCACCAAGATCGTGAGAAGTGGGAATGAGCAGTTCTTC